Listed below are T cell receptor beta chains from one sample, sequenced in a study of regulatory T cells in long-lasting Graves disease. TCRdb fed the multiplex PCR reads into MiXCR, producing one record per CDR3 protein. The sample yields over 350,000 distinct CDR3 sequences, about 20% seen once. Specimen: peripheral blood mononuclear cells (PBMCs), collected when the disease was refractory, from a patient treated with antithyroid drugs. The source is a female donor with Graves disease. Both conserved end residues are part of each CDR3. A D gene is named only where the DNA matches it firmly. Clone size is stated in some rows and not others, as once, few, many or a class when expanded.

D,J,V,size,DNA,CDR3
NA,TRBJ2-7,TRBV30,NA,TGTGCCTGGAGCAGGGCCGACGAGCAGTACTTC,CAWSRADEQYF
TRBD2,TRBJ2-1,TRBV19,NA,TGTGCCAGTAGTATGGCGGGAGGAAGACGGGAGCAGTTCTTC,CASSMAGGRREQFF
NA,TRBJ2-2,TRBV29-1,many,TGCAGCGTTGAGCTAGGGCGTTCGAACACCGGGGAGCTGTTTTTT,CSVELGRSNTGELFF
TRBD1,TRBJ1-2,TRBV7-2,NA,TGTGCCAGCAGCTTAGGGACAGGGGCTCTTGACTATGGCTACACCTTC,CASSLGTGALDYGYTF
TRBD2,TRBJ2-2,TRBV19,NA,TGTGCCTGCAGTGTATCCAGCGGGACCCCCACCGGGGAGCTGTTTTTT,CACSVSSGTPTGELFF
TRBD2,TRBJ2-7,TRBV20-1,many,TGCAGTGCTACCCTCACGGGACTAGCGGGAGCCGAGCAGTACTTC,CSATLTGLAGAEQYF
NA,TRBJ2-7,TRBV12-5,many,TGTGCTAGTGGCCCCTCAACCGGAGACAGGAGGTTCTACGAGCAGTACTTC,CASGPSTGDRRFYEQYF
TRBD2,TRBJ2-7,TRBV6-5,many,TGTGCCAGCAGTTACTCAGCTAGCGGGTACGAGCAGTACTTC,CASSYSASGYEQYF
NA,TRBJ1-2,TRBV10-3,NA,TGTGCCATCAGTGAGTCGTCACAAAGGGGCTACACCTTC,CAISESSQRGYTF
NA,TRBJ1-1,TRBV5-1,many,TGCGCCAGCGGGCGGGACCTCAACACTGAAGCTTTCTTT,CASGRDLNTEAFF
NA,TRBJ2-1,TRBV7-3,few,TGTGCCAGCAGCACCGGTGGACTGACTCGTGTGGACAATGAGCAGTTCTTC,CASSTGGLTRVDNEQFF
TRBD1,TRBJ1-2,TRBV28,many,TGTGCCAGCCGAGTACCCGGGACAGGGGTTGGCTACACCTTC,CASRVPGTGVGYTF
NA,TRBJ1-1,TRBV13,many,TGTGCCAGCAGCTTACGGGGGCCTGAAGCTTTCTTT,CASSLRGPEAFF
NA,TRBJ1-6,TRBV4-1,NA,TGCGCCAGCAGCCAAGTCGGGGGCTCACCCCTCCACTTT,CASSQVGGSPLHF
TRBD2,TRBJ2-3,TRBV27,NA,TGTGCCAGCAGACGGACTAGCGGGTGGCCAGATACGCAGTATTTT,CASRRTSGWPDTQYF
NA,TRBJ1-2,TRBV20-1,few,TGCAGTGCTCACCGGGGCTTTAACTATGGCTACACCTTC,CSAHRGFNYGYTF
NA,TRBJ2-5,TRBV5-1,once,TGCGCCAGCAGCTTGGACGGGGCTAAAGAGACCCAGTACTTC,CASSLDGAKETQYF
NA,TRBJ1-1,TRBV24-1,many,TGTGCCACCAGTGATTTGGCAGACAAAGCTTTCTTT,CATSDLADKAFF
NA,TRBJ2-7,TRBV7-2,many,TGTGCCAGCAGCTTAGCGCAGTACGGATCCTACGAGCAGTACTTC,CASSLAQYGSYEQYF
TRBD1,TRBJ1-2,TRBV20-1,NA,TGCAGTGCTAGAGGACCGGGACAGCCGAGTGGACTCTACAGAGCTAACTATGGCTACACCTTC,CSARGPGQPSGLYRANYGYTF
NA,TRBJ2-1,TRBV11-1,few,TGTGCCAGCAGCCAAGGGGGCGGGAGGTCTACACGGGAGCAGTTCTTC,CASSQGGGRSTREQFF
NA,TRBJ2-1,TRBV7-2,NA,TGTGCCAGCAGCTCCTCTCATGAGCAGTTCTTC,CASSSSHEQFF
NA,TRBJ1-6,TRBV7-2,NA,TGTGCCAGCAGCTTACCGGGGACCCTCCACTTT,CASSLPGTLHF
TRBD1,TRBJ1-6,TRBV12-3/TRBV12-4,NA,TGTGCCAGCAGTTTTGGGGCAGGGGGATCACCCCTCCACTTT,CASSFGAGGSPLHF
NA,TRBJ1-1,TRBV30,NA,TGTGCCTGGAGTGAGAGGGCTTTCACTGAAGCTTTCTTT,CAWSERAFTEAFF
NA,TRBJ2-7,TRBV4-3,NA,TGCGCCAGCAGCCAAGAGCCAGGGGTCGAGCAGTACTTC,CASSQEPGVEQYF
NA,TRBJ2-2,TRBV28,many,TGTGCCAGCGGGCCCCACACCGGGGAGCTGTTTTTT,CASGPHTGELFF
TRBD1,TRBJ1-4,TRBV19,NA,TGTGCCAGTAGTGGGACCGGGACAGTAAATGAAAAACTGTTTTTT,CASSGTGTVNEKLFF
NA,TRBJ1-2,TRBV27,many,TGTGCCAGCAGTTTGAAACAGGGTGGTGGCTACACCTTC,CASSLKQGGGYTF
TRBD1,TRBJ1-1,TRBV18,NA,TGTGCCAGCACGCTTAACCAGGGGGCGAAGACTGAAGCTTTCTTT,CASTLNQGAKTEAFF
NA,TRBJ2-7,TRBV5-1,NA,TGCGCCAGCAGCTTTAATAGTCCAGACTACGAGCAGTACTTC,CASSFNSPDYEQYF
NA,TRBJ2-2,TRBV6-1,NA,TGTGCCAGCAGCGGGGGTTTGACCGGGGAGCTGTTTTTT,CASSGGLTGELFF
TRBD1,TRBJ1-2,TRBV2,NA,TGTGCCAGCAGTCCTCCGGGACAGGGTTTTGGCTACACCTTC,CASSPPGQGFGYTF
NA,TRBJ2-7,TRBV29-1,few,TGCAGCGTTCGGGGGCTCGAGCAGTACTTC,CSVRGLEQYF
NA,TRBJ2-4,TRBV29-1,NA,TGCAGCGTTGAAGGGGGCGCGGAACTAGCCAAAAACATTCAGTACTTC,CSVEGGAELAKNIQYF
NA,TRBJ1-2,TRBV29-1,many,TGCAGCGTACACGTTCGAGGTGGCTACACCTTC,CSVHVRGGYTF
NA,TRBJ1-1,TRBV29-1,many,TGCAGCGTTGAAAGGGGGGTGAACACTGAAGCTTTCTTT,CSVERGVNTEAFF
NA,TRBJ1-6,TRBV28,many,TGTGCCAGCACCACCCCCTCGGGAAGTACTTCACCCCTCCACTTT,CASTTPSGSTSPLHF
NA,TRBJ2-2,TRBV19,few,TGTGCCAGTAGTATCCTCGCGATGGGGGAGCTGTTTTTT,CASSILAMGELFF
NA,TRBJ1-2,TRBV12-3/TRBV12-4,many,TGTGCCAGCAGTTTCCCGAGTAAAATTGGCTACACCTTC,CASSFPSKIGYTF
NA,TRBJ2-2,TRBV7-9,NA,TGTGCCAGCAGCTTGCTGGTCGACCGGGAGCTGTTTTTT,CASSLLVDRELFF
TRBD1,TRBJ1-1,TRBV3-1,few,TGTGCCAGCAGCCATGGGGGTGGCAGGGGGCTCACTGAAGCTTTCTTT,CASSHGGGRGLTEAFF
TRBD1,TRBJ2-7,TRBV12-3/TRBV12-4,NA,TGTGCCAGCAGTTTTGAACAGGGGTTCTACGAGCAGTACTTC,CASSFEQGFYEQYF
NA,TRBJ1-5,TRBV28,many,TGTGCCAGCACCGCCCCGGGTGAAGAGCATTTT,CASTAPGEEHF
NA,TRBJ2-7,TRBV28,NA,TGTGCCAGCAGTTGGGGTGGGGAGAAGTACTTC,CASSWGGEKYF
NA,TRBJ1-1,TRBV18,few,TGTGCCAGCTCACCACAGGGCACGGGGAACACTGAAGCTTTCTTT,CASSPQGTGNTEAFF
NA,TRBJ2-7,TRBV20-1,NA,TGCAGTGCTAGAGATGGTACTACTTACGAGCAGTACTTC,CSARDGTTYEQYF
NA,TRBJ2-2,TRBV12-3/TRBV12-4,NA,TGTGCCAGCAGTTTAGGTTCCCGGGACTTCAACACCGGGGAGCTGTTTTTT,CASSLGSRDFNTGELFF
NA,TRBJ2-5,TRBV27,many,TGTGCCAGCAGCTCAATTGGTGGGGAGACCCAGTACTTC,CASSSIGGETQYF